These 14 T cell receptor beta chains came from one sample sequenced in a study of cytomegalovirus exposure and HLA in healthy donors. With 60 Vbeta and 13 Jbeta primers, the PCR was carried out. Produced via immunoSEQ multiplex PCR; TCRdb's table is partial and in-frame only. The sample contains about 220,000 clones, less than 85% of which appear only once. Source material: PBMCs. The receptors shown here come from a man in his late teens or twenties in good health and CMV-seronegative.

This clone was found once. This chain joins TRBV30 and TRBJ2-7, with TRBD2 identical over 15 bases. With 0 bases clipped from V and 5 bases from J, the junction kept 8 bases outside the gene matches. The CDR3 has 17 amino acids. CDR1 is GTSNPN and CDR2 is SVGIG in the germline V gene (reference sequence). The CDR3 nucleotides are TGTGCCTGGAGTGTACGTGGGGGACTAGCGGGAGGTCACGAGCAGTACTTC. As protein: CAWSVRGGLAGGHEQYF.

The gene calls are TRBV13 and TRBJ2-2; D may be TRBD1 (6 bases). CDR1 and CDR2 from the germline V gene are PRHDT and FYEKMQ (reference sequence). V was pared by 5 bases and J by 3 bases, with 13 bases between. The CDR3 spans 15 residues. The CDR3: CASSGQIGDTGELFF. CDR3 bases: TGTGCCAGCAGCGGACAGATAGGGGACACCGGGGAGCTGTTTTTT.

The rearrangement uses TRBV5-1 and TRBJ2-1; the D gene is possibly TRBD2 (6 bases). The V and J ends lost 2 bases and 7 bases respectively, with 25 bases between them. This CDR3 comprises 18 residues. The germline V gene has CDR1 SGHRS and CDR2 YFSETQ. The CDR3 sequence: CASSFSASASATRNEQFF. CDR3 sequence (DNA): TGCGCCAGCAGCTTTTCGGCTAGCGCGAGTGCCACCCGGAATGAGCAGTTCTTC.

The CDR3 DNA is TGTGCCACCAGCAGAGATCTGGGGCGCGGTGAGACCCAGTACTTC. It yields the protein CATSRDLGRGETQYF. The V gene is TRBV15, the J gene TRBJ2-5; D possibly corresponds to TRBD1 (5 bases). This CDR3 has 15 amino acids. The germline V gene encodes CDR1 LNHNV and CDR2 YYDKDF (reference sequence). V lost 0 bases and J 5 bases, leaving 13 bases between the germline ends.

The rearrangement joins TRBV9 to TRBJ2-2, with 8 bases aligning to TRBD2. V was pared by 0 bases and J by 8 bases, with 9 bases of the junction left unmatched. This CDR3 region has 16 residues. Germline assignment: CDR1 SGDLS and CDR2 YYNGEE. As DNA, the CDR3 is TGTGCCAGCAGCGTAGCTACGGGGGGGATGCAGGGGGAGCTGTTTTTT. This encodes CASSVATGGMQGELFF. Full variable domain (rest looked up from reference TRBV9 and TRBJ2-2): DSGVTQTPKHLITATGQRVTLRCSPRSGDLSVYWYQQSLDQGLQFLIQYYNGEERAKGNILERFSAQQFPDLHSELNLSSLELGDSALYFCASSVATGGMQGELFFGEGSRLTVL.

This clone has more than one count but fewer than ten. This chain connects TRBV6-6 to TRBJ2-7, with 7 bases identical to TRBD2. Germline CDR1 reads MNHNY; CDR2 reads SVGAGI (reference sequence). The trim removed 0 bases at V and 3 bases at J, leaving 5 bases unmatched. This CDR3 has 15 amino acids. This chain's CDR3 is CASSYSWRGNYEQYF. The DNA of the CDR3 is TGTGCCAGCAGTTACTCCTGGCGGGGGAACTACGAGCAGTACTTC.

The chain is built from TRBV4-1 and TRBJ2-4; 7 nucleotides align to TRBD2. The CDR3 loop spans 17 amino acids. V dropped 3 bases and J dropped 3; count of bases not matched to a gene: 11. CDR1 and CDR2 (germline): MGHRA, YSYEKL. CDR3 residues: CASSHTGLAAIKNIQYF. CDR3 nucleotides: TGCGCCAGCAGCCATACGGGGCTAGCGGCTATCAAAAACATTCAGTACTTC.

V and J are TRBV7-3 and TRBJ2-2; TRBD2 aligns across 16 bases. The V gene end was trimmed by 5 bases and the J gene end by 5 bases; junction bases not matched to a gene: 11. Germline V gene lookup returns CDR1 SGHTA and CDR2 FQGTGA. The CDR3 is 19 amino acids. The CDR3 loop reads CASSPRRLGLAGGTGELFF. CDR3 coding DNA: TGTGCCAGCAGCCCGAGGAGATTGGGACTAGCGGGAGGGACCGGGGAGCTGTTTTTT.

This chain uses TRBV5-1 with TRBJ2-3, with D tentatively TRBD1 (6 bases). CDR3 length: 15 amino acids. CDR1 SGHRS and CDR2 YFSETQ come from the germline V gene. V was cut by 0 bases and J by 1 base, with 9 bases left in between. The CDR3 region is CASSLAWTGTDTQYF. In DNA form, the CDR3 reads TGCGCCAGCAGCTTGGCCTGGACAGGCACAGATACGCAGTATTTT.

CDR3 residues: CASSQDQGLGNTIYF. For the CDR3, the DNA is TGTGCCAGCAGCCAAGATCAGGGACTTGGAAACACCATATATTTT. The gene calls are TRBV14 and TRBJ1-3; tentative D call: TRBD1 (5 bases). Trimming took off 0 bases at V and 3 bases at J, with 9 bases between the two ends. CDR3 length equals 15 residues. The germline CDR1 and CDR2 sequences are SGHDN and FVKESK.

The CDR3 loop reads CASSEEPSGRKNEQFF. The CDR3 nucleotides are TGTGCCAGCAGTGAAGAGCCTAGCGGGAGGAAAAATGAGCAGTTCTTC. V is TRBV2 and J is TRBJ2-1, with 11 bases lining up with TRBD2. CDR1 and CDR2 from the germline V gene are SNHLY and FYNNEI. V lost 1 base and J lost 7; bases outside the gene matches: 6. The length of the CDR3 is 16 residues.

This clone was observed a few times. The rearrangement joins TRBV5-1 to TRBJ2-3; D is perhaps TRBD1 (6 bases). V was cut by 0 bases and J by 5 bases, with 10 bases left in between. The CDR3 runs 14 residues. In germline, CDR1 is SGHRS, CDR2 YFSETQ. The CDR3 bases are TGCGCCAGCAGCTTGGCTTCAGGGGTAGATACGCAGTATTTT. Translation gives CASSLASGVDTQYF.

The CDR3 sequence: CASSTPPQRKLTEAFF. CDR3 DNA: TGTGCCAGTAGTACCCCCCCACAGCGGAAATTAACTGAAGCTTTCTTT. The chain recombines TRBV19 with TRBJ1-1; D unclear. This CDR3 comprises 16 residues. CDR1 is LNHDA and CDR2 is SQIVND in the germline V gene (reference sequence). V gave up 4 bases and J gave up 5 bases, with 20 bases separating them.

The chain uses TRBV2 and TRBJ2-2; 11 bases line up with TRBD2. V dropped 6 bases and J dropped 1; count of bases not matched to a gene: 4. Germline V gene data show CDR1 as SNHLY and CDR2 as FYNNEI. This CDR3 has 16 residues. The CDR3, as DNA: TGTGCCAGCAGCGCGGGACTAGCGGTGAACACCGGGGAGCTGTTTTTT. This encodes CASSAGLAVNTGELFF.